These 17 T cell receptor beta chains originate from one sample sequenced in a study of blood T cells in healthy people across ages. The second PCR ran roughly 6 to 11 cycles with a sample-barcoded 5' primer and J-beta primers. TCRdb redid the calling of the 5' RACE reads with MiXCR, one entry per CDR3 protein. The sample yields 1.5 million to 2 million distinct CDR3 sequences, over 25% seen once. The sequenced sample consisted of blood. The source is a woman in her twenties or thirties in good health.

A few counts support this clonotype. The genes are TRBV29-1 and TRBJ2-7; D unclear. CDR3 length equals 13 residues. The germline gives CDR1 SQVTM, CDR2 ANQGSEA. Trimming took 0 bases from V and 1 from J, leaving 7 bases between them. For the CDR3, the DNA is TGCAGCGTTGAAGATTTCGGGTCCTACGAGCAGTACTTC. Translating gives CSVEDFGSYEQYF.

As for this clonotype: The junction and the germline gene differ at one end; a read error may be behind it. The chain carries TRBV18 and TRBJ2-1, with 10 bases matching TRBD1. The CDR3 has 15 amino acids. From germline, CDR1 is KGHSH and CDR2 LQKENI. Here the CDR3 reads CASSSRDRGRYNEQF. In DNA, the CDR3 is TGTGCCAGCTCATCCCGGGACAGGGGAAGATACAATGAGCAGTTC. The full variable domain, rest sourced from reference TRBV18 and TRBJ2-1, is NAGVMQNPRHLVRRRGQEARLRCSPMKGHSHVYWYRQLPEEGLKFMVYLQKENIIDESGMPKERFSAEFPKEGPSILRIQQVVRGDSAAYFCASSSRDRGRYNEQFGPGTRLTVL.

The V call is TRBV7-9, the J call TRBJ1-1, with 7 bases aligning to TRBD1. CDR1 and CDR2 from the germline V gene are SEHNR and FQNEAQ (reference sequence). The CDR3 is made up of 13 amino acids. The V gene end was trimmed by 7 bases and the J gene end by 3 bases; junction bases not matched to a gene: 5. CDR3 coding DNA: TGTGCCAGCATCCGAACAGGGGACACTGAAGCTTTCTTT. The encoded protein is CASIRTGDTEAFF. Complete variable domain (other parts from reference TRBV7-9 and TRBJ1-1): DTGVSQNPRHKITKRGQNVTFRCDPISEHNRLYWYRQTLGQGPEFLTYFQNEAQLEKSRLLSDRFSAERPKGSFSTLEIQRTEQGDSAMYLCASIRTGDTEAFFGQGTRLTVV.

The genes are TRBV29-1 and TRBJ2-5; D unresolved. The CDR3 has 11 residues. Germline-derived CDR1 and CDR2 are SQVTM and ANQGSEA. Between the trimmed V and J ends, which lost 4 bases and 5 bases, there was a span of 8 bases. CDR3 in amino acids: CSVGRAETQYF. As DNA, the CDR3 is TGCAGCGTTGGAAGGGCGGAGACCCAGTACTTC.

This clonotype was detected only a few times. Here the CDR3 DNA reads TGTGCCAGCAGCTTAGGGCAGGGTTGGGACGGCTACACCTTC. Amino acids: CASSLGQGWDGYTF. The chain uses TRBV7-6 and TRBJ1-2; maybe TRBD1 (5 bases). Trimming removed 1 base at V and 8 bases at J, with 14 bases between. CDR3 length equals 14 residues. Germline V gene lookup returns CDR1 SGHVS and CDR2 FNYEAQ.

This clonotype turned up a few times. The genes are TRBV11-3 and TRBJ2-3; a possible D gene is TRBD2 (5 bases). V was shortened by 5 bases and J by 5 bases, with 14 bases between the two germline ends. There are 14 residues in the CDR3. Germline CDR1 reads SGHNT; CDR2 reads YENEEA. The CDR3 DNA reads TGTGCCAGCAGCCCTGACACCGGAGGAGATACGCAGTATTTT. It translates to CASSPDTGGDTQYF.

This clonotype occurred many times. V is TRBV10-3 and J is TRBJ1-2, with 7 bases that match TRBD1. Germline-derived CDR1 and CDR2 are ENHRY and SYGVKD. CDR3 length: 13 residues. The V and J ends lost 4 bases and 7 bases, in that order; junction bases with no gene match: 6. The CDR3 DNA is TGTGCCATCAGTGGACAGGGATTGGGTGGCTACACCTTC. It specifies CAISGQGLGGYTF.

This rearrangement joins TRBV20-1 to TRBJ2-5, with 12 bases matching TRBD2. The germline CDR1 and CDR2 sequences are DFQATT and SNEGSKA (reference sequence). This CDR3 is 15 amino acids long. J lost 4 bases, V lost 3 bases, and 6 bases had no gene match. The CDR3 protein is CSASLMGLAGETQYF. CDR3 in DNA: TGCAGTGCTAGCCTTATGGGACTAGCGGGAGAGACCCAGTACTTC.

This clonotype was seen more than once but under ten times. CDR3 DNA: TGCAGTGCTAGGGGAATGGATGAAAAACTGTTTTTT. Its protein product is CSARGMDEKLFF. The chain combines TRBV20-1 with TRBJ1-4; D remains unclear. The germline V and J ends were trimmed by 3 bases and 6 bases, with 8 bases remaining between them. Germline V gene lookup returns CDR1 DFQATT and CDR2 SNEGSKA (reference sequence). This CDR3 is 12 amino acids long.

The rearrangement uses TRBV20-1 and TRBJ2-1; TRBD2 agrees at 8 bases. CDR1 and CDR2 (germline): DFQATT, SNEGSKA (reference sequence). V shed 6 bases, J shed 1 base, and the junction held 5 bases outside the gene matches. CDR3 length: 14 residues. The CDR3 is CSAITSGSYNEQFF. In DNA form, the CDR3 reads TGCAGTGCAATAACTAGCGGTTCCTACAATGAGCAGTTCTTC.

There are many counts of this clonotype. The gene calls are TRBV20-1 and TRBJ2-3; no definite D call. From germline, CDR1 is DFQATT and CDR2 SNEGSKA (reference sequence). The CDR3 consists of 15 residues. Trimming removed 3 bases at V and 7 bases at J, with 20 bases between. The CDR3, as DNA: TGCAGTGCTAGTATGGATCTTACTTTCATGAATACGCAGTATTTT. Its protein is CSASMDLTFMNTQYF.

The CDR3, as DNA: TGTGCCAGCAGTGATTGGAGGGGGCAAGGCAAAAACATTCAGTACTTC. Translating gives CASSDWRGQGKNIQYF. The chain has TRBV2 and TRBJ2-4, with D possibly TRBD1 on 7 matching bases. The CDR3 is made up of 16 amino acids. The germline CDR1 and CDR2 sequences are SNHLY and FYNNEI. Trimming removed 3 bases at V and 3 bases at J, with 15 bases between.

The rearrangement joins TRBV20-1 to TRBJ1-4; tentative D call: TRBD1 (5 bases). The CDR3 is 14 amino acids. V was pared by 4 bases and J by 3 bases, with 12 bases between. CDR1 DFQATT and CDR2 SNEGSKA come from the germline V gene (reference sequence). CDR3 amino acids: CSAKTGGPNEKLFF. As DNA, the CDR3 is TGCAGTGCTAAGACGGGGGGACCTAATGAAAAACTGTTTTTT.

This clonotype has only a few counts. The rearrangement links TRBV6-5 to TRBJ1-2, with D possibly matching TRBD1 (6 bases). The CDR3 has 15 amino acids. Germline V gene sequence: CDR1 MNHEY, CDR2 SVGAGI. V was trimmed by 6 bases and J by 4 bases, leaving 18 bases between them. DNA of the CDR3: TGTGCCAGCAGGTTGACAGGCATCAGCGGCTATGGCTACACCTTC. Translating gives CASRLTGISGYGYTF.

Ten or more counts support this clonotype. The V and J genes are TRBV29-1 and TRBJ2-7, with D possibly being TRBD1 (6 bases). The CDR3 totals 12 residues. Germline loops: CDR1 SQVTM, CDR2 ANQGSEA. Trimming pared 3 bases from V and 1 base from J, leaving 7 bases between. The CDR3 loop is CSVDQGSYEQYF. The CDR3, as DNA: TGCAGCGTTGACCAGGGGTCCTACGAGCAGTACTTC.

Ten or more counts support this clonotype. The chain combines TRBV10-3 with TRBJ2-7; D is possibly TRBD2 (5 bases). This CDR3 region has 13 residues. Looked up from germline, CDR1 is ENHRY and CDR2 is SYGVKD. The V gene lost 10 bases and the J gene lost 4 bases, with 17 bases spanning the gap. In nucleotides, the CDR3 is TGTGCCACCCGACTACAGACCTCTTACGAGCAGTACTTC. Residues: CATRLQTSYEQYF.

This CDR3 reads CASSEGTGSNTEAFF. For the CDR3, the DNA is TGTGCCAGCAGCGAGGGGACAGGTTCGAACACTGAAGCTTTCTTT. The chain joins TRBV9 to TRBJ1-1; the match to TRBD1 covers 8 bases. Germline-derived CDR1 and CDR2 are SGDLS and YYNGEE. The V segment lost 3 bases and the J segment 1 base; nucleotides outside the gene matches: 5. The CDR3 has 15 amino acids. Looking up the rest from reference TRBV9 and TRBJ1-1 gives the full variable domain: DSGVTQTPKHLITATGQRVTLRCSPRSGDLSVYWYQQSLDQGLQFLIQYYNGEERAKGNILERFSAQQFPDLHSELNLSSLELGDSALYFCASSEGTGSNTEAFFGQGTRLTVV.